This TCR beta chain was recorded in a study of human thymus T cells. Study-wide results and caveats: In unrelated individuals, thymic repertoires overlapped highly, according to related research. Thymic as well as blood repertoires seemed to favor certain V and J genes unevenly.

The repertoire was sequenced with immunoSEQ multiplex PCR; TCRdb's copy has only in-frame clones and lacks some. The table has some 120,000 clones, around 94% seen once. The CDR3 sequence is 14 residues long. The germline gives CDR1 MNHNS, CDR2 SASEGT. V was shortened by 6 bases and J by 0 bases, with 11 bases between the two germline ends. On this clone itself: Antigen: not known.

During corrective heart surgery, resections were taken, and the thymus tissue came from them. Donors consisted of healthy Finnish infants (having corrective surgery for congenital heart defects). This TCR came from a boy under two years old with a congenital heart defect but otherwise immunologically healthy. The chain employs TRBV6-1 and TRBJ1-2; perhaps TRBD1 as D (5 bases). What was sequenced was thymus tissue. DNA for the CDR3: TGTGCCAGCAGGGACGGGACCACTAACTATGGCTACACCTTC. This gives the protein CASRDGTTNYGYTF.